This T cell receptor beta chain was recovered during a study of PD-1 blockade in classical Hodgkin lymphoma. Points from the study as a whole: Compared with healthy donors, newly diagnosed patients reportedly showed lower baseline TCR diversity.

Per germline, CDR1 KGHSH and CDR2 LQKENI. CDR3 length: 15 amino acids. Trimming took 0 bases from V and 13 from J, leaving 18 bases between them. With regard to this clone: Its antigen is unknown.

Each patient experienced a relapse that followed autologous stem cell transplantation, and brentuximab vedotin exposure varied. Data came from immunoSEQ multiplex PCR; TCRdb stores just in-frame clones and leaves some out. The profile covers 75,000 to 100,000 clones, with more than 80% appearing a single time and roughly 15% taken by the ten largest. The rearrangement joins TRBV18 to TRBJ2-2, with D perhaps TRBD1 (5 bases). This sequence was found in a human donor with classical Hodgkin lymphoma. The sample consisted of peripheral blood mononuclear cells (PBMCs), taken before the second cycle of nivolumab. The CDR3 here is CASSPPRTSEVWLFF. The CDR3, as DNA: TGTGCCAGCTCACCACCGCGGACATCAGAGGTGTGGCTGTTTTTT.